The sequence of this T cell receptor (beta chain) was determined in a study of control samples from healthy donors and cancer patients (dated by TCRdb to the early 2020s). The receptor library was made with the immunoSEQ multiplex PCR assay. TCRdb's version of the immuneACCESS table is confined to in-frame rearrangements and falls short of the full clone set. An unresolved V gene accounts for under half of the shortfall where checked; the remainder is of unknown origin. Within this sample are tens of thousands of clones, with about 95% of them counted one time only. Roughly 4% of the sample is taken by the ten largest. Comments on this clone: What antigen it recognizes has not been identified. No base quality information exists; no much larger clone differs at one position.

The material sequenced was blood. The source of this sequence is a man aged 25-45 years in good health.

Here the CDR3 is given as CAPYQWDRELTNEKLFF. Here is the DNA: TGTGCCCCTTATCAGTGGGACAGGGAGTTAACTAATGAAAAACTGTTTTTT. The chain is encoded by TRBV10-3 joined to TRBJ1-4, with 9 middle bases fitting TRBD1. The CDR3 runs 17 amino acids, cysteine and phenylalanine included. Just the 51-base CDR3 DNA is kept, in frame starting at base 1. In the germline V gene, CDR1 corresponds to ENHRY and CDR2 to SYGVKD. Relative to germline, V is missing 11 bases and J is missing 1 base, with 14 bases of the junction outside any gene match.